A single sample gave rise to the 30 T cell receptor beta chains below, sequenced in a study of T cell responses to AZD1222 COVID-19 vaccine. Clones were sequenced by immunoSEQ multiplex PCR, and TCRdb holds only the in-frame ones, with some missing. This table has approximately 110,000 clones, about 87% appearing once. Sequencing used peripheral blood, obtained on day 0 of AZD1222 vaccination. The receptors were gathered from an adult in good health.

The J gene is TRBJ2-7, the V gene TRBV7-2, with 10 nucleotides matching TRBD1. V lost 5 bases and J lost 4; bases outside the gene matches: 5. CDR1 and CDR2 (germline): SGHTA, FQGNSA. The CDR3 length is 14 residues. The CDR3 is CASSLPDRGYEQYF. DNA of the CDR3: TGTGCCAGCAGCCTACCGGACAGGGGGTACGAGCAGTACTTC.

This sequence joins TRBV9 and TRBJ2-7; D is undetermined. V shed 3 bases and J shed 9 bases, with 13 bases lying between them. The CDR3 covers 12 residues. Germline V gene lookup returns CDR1 SGDLS and CDR2 YYNGEE. The CDR3, as DNA: TGTGCCAGCAGCGCCCCAGCCGGCCGGCAGTACTTC. It encodes CASSAPAGRQYF.

The J gene is TRBJ1-2, the V gene TRBV19, with D unresolved. V gave up 4 bases and J gave up 9 bases, with 18 bases separating them. Germline CDR1 and CDR2: LNHDA and SQIVND (reference sequence). The CDR3 runs to 14 residues. CDR3 in DNA: TGTGCCAGTAGTAACTCCGACGGCGGGATGAGCTACACCTTC. Translation: CASSNSDGGMSYTF.

The V gene is TRBV9, the J gene TRBJ2-7; 9 bases match TRBD1. Per germline, CDR1 SGDLS and CDR2 YYNGEE. Germline trimming cut 4 bases from V and 2 bases from J; bases unmatched to any gene: 7. The CDR3 totals 15 residues. Here the CDR3 reads CASSLGQGSPYEQYF. The CDR3 DNA follows: TGTGCCAGCAGCCTAGGACAGGGGTCCCCCTACGAGCAGTACTTC.

V is TRBV11-3 and J is TRBJ1-1; D is ambiguous. Trimming shortened V by 1 base and J by 4 bases, and 7 bases separated the two germline ends. The CDR3 is made up of 13 amino acids. Germline V gene data show CDR1 as SGHNT and CDR2 as YENEEA. In DNA, the CDR3 is TGTGCCAGCAGCTTAGCGGTGAGCACTGAAGCTTTCTTT. It specifies CASSLAVSTEAFF.

The chain combines TRBV27 with TRBJ2-5, with 7 positions matching TRBD2. Losses at the gene ends were 3 bases for V and 0 bases for J; bases not matched to a gene: 13. This CDR3 spans 18 amino acids. CDR1 is MNHEY, CDR2 SMNVEV, per germline (reference sequence). CDR3: CASSFGRGGAQYQETQYF. CDR3 sequence (DNA): TGTGCCAGCAGTTTCGGTCGGGGAGGGGCCCAGTACCAAGAGACCCAGTACTTC.

The CDR3 nucleotides read TGTGCCAGCAGCTTAGAACGCAGGGCCCGTAATTCACCCCTCCACTTT. It is translated as CASSLERRARNSPLHF. J is TRBJ1-6 and V is TRBV7-2; tentative D call: TRBD1 (5 bases). Germline V gives CDR1 SGHTA, CDR2 FQGNSA. The V end lost 1 base, the J end lost 6 bases, and 13 bases lay between the germline ends. The CDR3 sequence is 16 residues long.

The genes are TRBV29-1 and TRBJ2-2, with 11 bases fitting TRBD2. Germline V gene lookup returns CDR1 SQVTM and CDR2 ANQGSEA. V trimming: 3 bases; J trimming: 6 bases; junction bases outside the gene matches: 9. CDR3 size: 16 residues. The CDR3 DNA is TGCAGCGTTGATGGACTAGCGGGTTCCCCCCCCGGGGAGCTGTTTTTT. Its translation is CSVDGLAGSPPGELFF.

CDR3 bases: TGTGCCAGCAGTTCCCCCCCTCACGGGCAGCAGTACTTC. Encoded protein: CASSSPPHGQQYF. The gene calls are TRBV12-3 or TRBV12-4 and TRBJ2-7; no definite D call. There are 13 residues in the CDR3. V lost 4 bases to trimming and J lost 8 bases, with 15 bases between them.

The chain carries TRBV2 and TRBJ1-5, with D unclear. The V end was cut by 8 bases, the J end by 6 bases, with 14 bases between. Germline V CDR1 and CDR2: SNHLY, FYNNEI. The CDR3 runs 13 residues. CDR3 coding DNA: TGTGCCAGCTCGGTTTTGGCGGGTCAGCCCCAGCATTTT. Translating it yields CASSVLAGQPQHF.

V and J are TRBV5-5 and TRBJ1-1; perhaps TRBD1 as D (5 bases). Germline V CDR1 and CDR2: SGHKS, YYEKEE (reference sequence). Trimming removed 0 bases from V and 4 bases from J, with 10 bases in between. This CDR3 region has 14 residues. CDR3 region: CASSLEWGSTEAFF. The CDR3 DNA reads TGTGCCAGCAGCTTGGAGTGGGGGAGCACTGAAGCTTTCTTT.

The rearrangement links TRBV23-1 to TRBJ1-2; D is undetermined. TRBV23-1 counts as an open reading frame of uncertain function. This CDR3 comprises 16 residues. Trimming took off 1 base at V and 4 bases at J, with 16 bases between the two ends. The DNA of the CDR3 is TGCGCCAGCAGTCAATTCGGAGGATACACCCTCTATGGCTACACCTTC. It specifies CASSQFGGYTLYGYTF.

This clone has only one observation. This sequence joins TRBV9 and TRBJ1-2; 8 bases map to TRBD1. Germline V CDR1 and CDR2: SGDLS, YYNGEE. The CDR3 length is 13 residues. The V gene end was trimmed by 3 bases and the J gene end by 8 bases; junction bases not matched to a gene: 6. The CDR3 region is CASSAQGAPGYTF. CDR3 coding DNA: TGTGCCAGCAGCGCCCAGGGGGCGCCAGGCTACACCTTC.

The CDR3 DNA is TGTGCCAGCAGCATAACACAGGGTGGGACAGATACGCAGTATTTT. This codes for CASSITQGGTDTQYF. The chain is built from TRBV11-3 and TRBJ2-3, with D possibly being TRBD1 (6 bases). With 5 bases removed from V and 3 bases from J, the gap between germline ends came to 15 bases. CDR3 length: 15 residues. Germline values: CDR1 SGHNT, CDR2 YENEEA.

This clone has just a few counts. The V call is TRBV5-4, the J call TRBJ1-6; TRBD1 agrees at 7 bases. Losses at the gene ends were 0 bases for V and 10 bases for J; bases not matched to a gene: 7. The CDR3 has 15 residues. The V gene's germline CDR1 is SGHNT and CDR2 YYREEE (reference sequence). In DNA form, the CDR3 reads TGTGCCAGCAGCTTGGGGGTCGGGACAGAATCACCCCTCCACTTT. Amino acids: CASSLGVGTESPLHF.

The genes are TRBV6-5 and TRBJ1-5, with 9 nucleotides matching TRBD1. The CDR3 consists of 12 residues. V was pared by 5 bases and J by 13 bases, with 6 bases of the junction left unmatched. The germline CDR1 and CDR2 sequences are MNHEY and SVGAGI. In nucleotides, the CDR3 is TGTGCCAGCAGTCCCTCCGGGACAGGGCAGCATTTT. It codes for CASSPSGTGQHF.

The rearrangement links TRBV9 to TRBJ2-7, with 8 bases aligning to TRBD1. The germline gives CDR1 SGDLS, CDR2 YYNGEE. There are 12 residues in the CDR3. V lost 4 bases to trimming and J lost 7 bases; unmatched junction nucleotides: 4. This CDR3 reads CASSQRQGEQYF. In DNA, the CDR3 is TGTGCCAGCAGCCAAAGACAGGGGGAGCAGTACTTC.

The chain recombines TRBV9 with TRBJ2-7; D is unclear. V dropped 4 bases and J dropped 0 bases, with 17 bases sitting between them. Germline values: CDR1 SGDLS, CDR2 YYNGEE. The CDR3 length is 16 residues. CDR3 region: CASSPTPGHDSYEQYF. In nucleotides, the CDR3 is TGTGCCAGCAGCCCTACCCCAGGCCACGACTCCTACGAGCAGTACTTC.

The genes are TRBV30 and TRBJ1-1, with 7 bases that match TRBD1. Looked up from germline, CDR1 is GTSNPN and CDR2 is SVGIG (reference sequence). The junction had 6 bases not matched to a gene; V was cut back by 1 base and J by 4 bases. The CDR3 has 14 residues. The CDR3 bases are TGTGCCTGGAGTGCGGGACAGTGGGGCACTGAAGCTTTCTTT. This encodes CAWSAGQWGTEAFF.

This chain uses TRBV27 with TRBJ2-6; the D gene is possibly TRBD1 (5 bases). The CDR3 extends over 17 amino acids. The germline gives CDR1 MNHEY, CDR2 SMNVEV (reference sequence). Deletions cut 4 bases from V and 0 bases from J, with 13 bases between. CDR3 coding DNA: TGTGCCAGCAGTTCTCCTACAGGAAGCTCTGGGGCCAACGTCCTGACTTTC. It encodes CASSSPTGSSGANVLTF. Complete variable domain (other parts from reference TRBV27 and TRBJ2-6): EAQVTQNPRYLITVTGKKLTVTCSQNMNHEYMSWYRQDPGLGLRQIYYSMNVEVTDKGDVPEGYKVSRKEKRNFPLILESPSPNQTSLYFCASSSPTGSSGANVLTFGAGSRLTVL.

CDR3 protein: CASSPSGTGPYEQYF. The CDR3 region has the DNA TGTGCCAGCAGCCCGTCCGGGACAGGCCCCTACGAGCAGTACTTC. This chain joins TRBV5-6 and TRBJ2-7, with 8 bases identical to TRBD1. This CDR3 is built from 15 residues. Trimming cost V 4 bases and J 2 bases; bases outside gene matches: 8. Germline CDR1 and CDR2: SGHDT and YYEEEE.

The CDR3 DNA reads TGTGCCATCAGTGGGACACACAATGAGCAGTTCTTC. This codes for CAISGTHNEQFF. The rearrangement links TRBV10-3 to TRBJ2-1; tentative D call: TRBD1 (5 bases). The germline V gene has CDR1 ENHRY and CDR2 SYGVKD. This CDR3 comprises 12 residues. Trimming took off 4 bases at V and 5 bases at J, with 6 bases between the two ends.

The J gene is TRBJ1-1, the V gene TRBV27; 7 nucleotides agree with TRBD1. Unmatched junction bases numbered 2, after V lost 8 bases and J lost 5 bases. Looked up from germline, CDR1 is MNHEY and CDR2 is SMNVEV (reference sequence). CDR3 length equals 11 residues. In DNA, the CDR3 is TGTGCCAGCGCAGGGGGGACTGAAGCTTTCTTT. It specifies CASAGGTEAFF.

Only one count was recorded for this clone. This chain connects TRBV27 to TRBJ2-5; maybe TRBD1 (6 bases). This CDR3 is 11 amino acids long. V was trimmed by 6 bases and J by 7 bases, leaving 9 bases between them. Germline values: CDR1 MNHEY, CDR2 SMNVEV (reference sequence). CDR3 nucleotide sequence: TGTGCCAGCAGCCGCAGGGGGACCCAGTACTTC. As protein: CASSRRGTQYF.

This chain links TRBV14 with TRBJ2-7; D is possibly TRBD1 (6 bases). The germline V gene has CDR1 SGHDN and CDR2 FVKESK. Trimming took 2 bases from V and 1 from J, leaving 12 bases between them. The CDR3 runs to 15 residues. The CDR3 nucleotides read TGTGCCAGCAGCCAAACAGGGCTTAATTCCTACGAGCAGTACTTC. It encodes CASSQTGLNSYEQYF.

This chain links TRBV27 with TRBJ2-3, with D possibly matching TRBD1 (5 bases). The V and J ends lost 5 bases and 3 bases respectively, with 9 bases between them. CDR1 and CDR2 (germline): MNHEY, SMNVEV (reference sequence). The CDR3 has 13 residues. The CDR3 sequence is CASSPRQTDTQYF. CDR3 nucleotide sequence: TGTGCCAGCAGTCCCCGACAGACAGATACGCAGTATTTT.

This clone was recorded a few times. The chain uses TRBV20-1 and TRBJ1-1; no clear D. Germline loops: CDR1 DFQATT, CDR2 SNEGSKA (reference sequence). The V and J ends lost 3 bases and 5 bases respectively, with 13 bases between them. The CDR3 extends over 13 amino acids. The CDR3 DNA sequence: TGCAGTGCTAGTCATGGTCGCGAGACTGAAGCTTTCTTT. This gives the protein CSASHGRETEAFF.

The V and J genes are TRBV6-1 and TRBJ1-5, with a tentative D call TRBD1 (6 bases). V was cut by 0 bases and J by 1 base, with 13 bases left in between. The CDR3 contains 17 residues. Germline CDR1 and CDR2: MNHNS and SASEGT. CDR3 bases: TGTGCCAGCAGTGAAGCGTTACAGGGAGGAAGCAATCAGCCCCAGCATTTT. It is translated as CASSEALQGGSNQPQHF.

The chain joins TRBV28 to TRBJ1-1; D is unresolved. Germline values: CDR1 MDHEN, CDR2 SYDVKM. This CDR3 spans 10 amino acids. As DNA, the CDR3 is TGTGGAAGTAAGGGCACTGAAGCTTTCTTT. Encoded protein: CGSKGTEAFF.

The chain combines TRBV6-5 with TRBJ1-3; 7 bases line up with TRBD1. The CDR3 is made up of 13 amino acids. With 10 bases clipped from V and 2 bases from J, the junction kept 5 bases outside the gene matches. Germline V gene lookup returns CDR1 MNHEY and CDR2 SVGAGI. This CDR3 reads CATDRDPGNTIYF. The CDR3 coding sequence is TGTGCCACCGACAGGGACCCTGGAAACACCATATATTTT.